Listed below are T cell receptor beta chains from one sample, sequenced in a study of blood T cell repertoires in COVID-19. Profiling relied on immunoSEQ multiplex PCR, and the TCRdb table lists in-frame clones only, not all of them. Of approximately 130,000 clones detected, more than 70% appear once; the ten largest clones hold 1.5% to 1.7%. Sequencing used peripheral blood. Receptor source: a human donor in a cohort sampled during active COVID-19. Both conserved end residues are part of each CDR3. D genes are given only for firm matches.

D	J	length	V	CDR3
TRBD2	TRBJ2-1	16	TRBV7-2	CASSYLGGSGLYEQFF
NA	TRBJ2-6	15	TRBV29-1	CSVEDTGTGANVLTF
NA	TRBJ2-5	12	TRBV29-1	CSADGDGKTQYF
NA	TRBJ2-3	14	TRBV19	CASSLASWSGTQYF
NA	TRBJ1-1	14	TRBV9	CASSETSANTEAFF
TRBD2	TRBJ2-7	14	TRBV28	CASSTQAGAYEQYF
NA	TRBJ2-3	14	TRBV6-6	CASRTRGSTDTQYF
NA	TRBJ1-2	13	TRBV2	CASSGSSDYGYTF
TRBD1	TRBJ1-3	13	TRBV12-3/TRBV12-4	CASSGGQGDTIYF
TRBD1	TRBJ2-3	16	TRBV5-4	CASSLGGQGARDTQYF
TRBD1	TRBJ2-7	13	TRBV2	CASRGQGPYEQYF
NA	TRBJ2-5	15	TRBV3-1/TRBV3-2	CASSHPGGYQETQYF
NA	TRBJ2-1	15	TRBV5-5	CASTRGAMNYNEQFF
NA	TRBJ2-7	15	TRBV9	CASSVATGAAYEQYF
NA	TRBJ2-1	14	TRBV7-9	CASSFSVAYNEQFF
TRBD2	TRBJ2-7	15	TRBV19	CASSSSGSGFGEQYF
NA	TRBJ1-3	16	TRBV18	CASSRPWTDAGNTIYF
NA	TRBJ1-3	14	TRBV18	CASSPGQGGNTIYF
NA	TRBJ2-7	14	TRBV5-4	CASSSNRELTKQYF
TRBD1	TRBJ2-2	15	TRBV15	CATRLGTGGTGELFF
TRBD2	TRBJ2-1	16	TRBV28	CATARGLAGDYNEQFF
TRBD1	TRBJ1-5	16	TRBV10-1	CASTGTEQDSNQPQHF
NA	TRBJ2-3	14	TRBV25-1	CASSESGLTDTQYF
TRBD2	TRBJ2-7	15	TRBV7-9	CASSLRAGAEYEQYF
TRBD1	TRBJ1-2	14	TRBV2	CASSEDRPNYGYTF
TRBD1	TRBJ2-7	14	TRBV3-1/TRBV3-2	CASSQTGPSYEQYF
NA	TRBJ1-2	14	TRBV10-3	CAISPDTSNYGYTF
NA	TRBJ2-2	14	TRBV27	CASSLGQGTGELFF
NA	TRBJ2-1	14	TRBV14	CASSQVEGPNEQFF
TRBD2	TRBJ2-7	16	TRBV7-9	CASSLLAGGPAYEQYF
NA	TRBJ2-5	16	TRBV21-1	CASSKERAGYQETQYF
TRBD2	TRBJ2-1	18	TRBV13	CASSLSSGGVPVYNEQFF
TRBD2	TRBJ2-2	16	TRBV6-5	CASSYPSGRNTGELFF
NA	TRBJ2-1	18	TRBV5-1	CASSLRRGQHFSYNEQFF
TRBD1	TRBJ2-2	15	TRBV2	CASTKGQGNTGELFF
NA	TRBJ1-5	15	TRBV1	CTSSPSTLGNQPQHF
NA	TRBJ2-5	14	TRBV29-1	CSVAHRVIPETQYF